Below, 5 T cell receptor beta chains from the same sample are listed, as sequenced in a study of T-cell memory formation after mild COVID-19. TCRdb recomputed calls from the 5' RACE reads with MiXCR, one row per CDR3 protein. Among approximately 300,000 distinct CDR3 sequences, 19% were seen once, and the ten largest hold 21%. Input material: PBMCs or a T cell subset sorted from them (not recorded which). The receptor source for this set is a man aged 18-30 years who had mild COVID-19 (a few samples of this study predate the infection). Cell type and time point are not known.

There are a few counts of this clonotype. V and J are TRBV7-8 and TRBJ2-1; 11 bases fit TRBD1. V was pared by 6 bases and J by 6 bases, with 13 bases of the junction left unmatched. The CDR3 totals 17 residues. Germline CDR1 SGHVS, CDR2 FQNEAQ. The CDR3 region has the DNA TGTGCCAGCAGTCATAGCGCCGGGACAGGGGGGAGCAATGAGCAGTTCTTC. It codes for CASSHSAGTGGSNEQFF.

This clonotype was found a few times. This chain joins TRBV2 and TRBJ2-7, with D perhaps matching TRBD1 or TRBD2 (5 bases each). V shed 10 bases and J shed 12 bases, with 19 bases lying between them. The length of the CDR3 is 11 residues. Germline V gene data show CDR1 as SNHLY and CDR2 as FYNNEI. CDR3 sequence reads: CAIIGTQGSYF. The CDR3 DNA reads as TGTGCCATAATCGGGACCCAAGGCTCGTACTTC.

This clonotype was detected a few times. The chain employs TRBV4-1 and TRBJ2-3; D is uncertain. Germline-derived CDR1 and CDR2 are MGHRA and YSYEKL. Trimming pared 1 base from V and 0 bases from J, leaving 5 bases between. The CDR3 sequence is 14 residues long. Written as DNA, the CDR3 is TGCGCCAGCAGCCAAGTGGCCAGCACAGATACGCAGTATTTT. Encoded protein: CASSQVASTDTQYF.

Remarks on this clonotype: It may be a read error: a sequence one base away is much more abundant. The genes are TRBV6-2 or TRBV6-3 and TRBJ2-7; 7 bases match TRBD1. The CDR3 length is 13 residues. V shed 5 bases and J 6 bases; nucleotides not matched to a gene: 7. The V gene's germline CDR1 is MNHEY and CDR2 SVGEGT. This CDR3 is CASSLTGLSEQYF. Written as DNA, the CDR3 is TGTGCCAGCAGTCTGACAGGGCTCTCCGAGCAGTACTTC.

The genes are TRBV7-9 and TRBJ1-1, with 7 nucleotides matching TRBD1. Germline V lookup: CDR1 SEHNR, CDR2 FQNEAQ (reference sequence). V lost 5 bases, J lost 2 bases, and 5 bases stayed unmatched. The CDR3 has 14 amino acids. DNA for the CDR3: TGTGCCAGCAGCCCTGGACAGGATAACACTGAAGCTTTCTTT. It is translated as CASSPGQDNTEAFF.